The TCR beta chain described here comes from a study of T cell responses to AZD1222 COVID-19 vaccine. Regarding the study as a whole: Just a handful of AZD1222 recipients tested seropositive at baseline.

As to this clone: Antigen specificity is unknown.

Only in-frame clones appear in the TCRdb table, and some are missing; sequencing was by immunoSEQ multiplex PCR. The sample has some 280,000 clones; almost 95% are singletons. Germline-derived CDR1 and CDR2 are KGHDR and SFDVKD. The CDR3 is 14 residues long. Trimming left V 4 bases short and J 4 bases short, with 12 bases between. The TCR was taken from an adult who received the AZD1222 COVID-19 vaccine. V usage is TRBV24-1 and J usage is TRBJ1-2, with a weak D call TRBD1 (6 bases). This specimen was peripheral blood, taken 28 days after the second AZD1222 dose. As DNA, the CDR3 is TGTGCCACCAGTGACCCCGGGGGGCTCTATGGCTACACCTTC. Translating it yields CATSDPGGLYGYTF.